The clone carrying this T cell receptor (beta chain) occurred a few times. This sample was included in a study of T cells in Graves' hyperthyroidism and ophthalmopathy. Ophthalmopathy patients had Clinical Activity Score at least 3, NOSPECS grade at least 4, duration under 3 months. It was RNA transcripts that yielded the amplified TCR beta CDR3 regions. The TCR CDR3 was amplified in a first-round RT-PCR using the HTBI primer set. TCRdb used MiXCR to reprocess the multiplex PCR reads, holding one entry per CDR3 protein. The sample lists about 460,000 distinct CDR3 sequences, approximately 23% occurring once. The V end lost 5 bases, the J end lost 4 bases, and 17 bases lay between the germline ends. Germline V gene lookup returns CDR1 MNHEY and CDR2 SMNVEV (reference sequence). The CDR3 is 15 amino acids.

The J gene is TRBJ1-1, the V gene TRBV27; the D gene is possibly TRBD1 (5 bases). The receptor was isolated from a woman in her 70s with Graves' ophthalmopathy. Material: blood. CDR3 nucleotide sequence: TGTGCCAGCAGTAGACAGTCGGGCCGTCCCACTGAAGCTTTCTTT. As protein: CASSRQSGRPTEAFF.